The 6 T cell receptor beta chains reported below all come from one sample, sequenced in a study of T cells after yellow fever vaccination. Via MiXCR, TCRdb re-called the 5' RACE reads, giving one row per CDR3 protein. The sample contains about 160,000 distinct CDR3 sequences, about 7% of which appear only once. The sequencing here drew on CD4+ T cells sorted from PBMCs, taken 5 to 6 days after the first yellow fever vaccination. The receptors come from a man aged 18 to 35 who received the YFV17D yellow fever vaccine.

This clonotype was seen many times. The chain is built from TRBV2 and TRBJ2-6; D remains unclear. Looked up from germline, CDR1 is SNHLY and CDR2 is FYNNEI. The CDR3 totals 14 residues. The V and J ends lost 4 bases and 0 bases respectively, with 4 bases between them. CDR3 coding DNA: TGTGCCAGCAGTGCGAGCTCTGGGGCCAACGTCCTGACTTTC. Translating gives CASSASSGANVLTF.

In this sample, this clonotype turned up many times. The chain is built from TRBV20-1 and TRBJ2-1; D assignment may be TRBD1 or TRBD2 (6 bases each). In germline, CDR1 is DFQATT, CDR2 SNEGSKA (reference sequence). CDR3 length: 13 residues. V lost 7 bases and J lost 9, with 19 bases in between. Written as DNA, the CDR3 is TGCAGTGGGGGGGCTAGCTTCCCCACTGAGCAGTTCTTC. This encodes CSGGASFPTEQFF.

This clonotype was seen ten or more times. V gene TRBV5-1 combines with J gene TRBJ2-3; 11 bases align to TRBD2. After removal of 5 bases from V and 8 bases from J, the junction contained 7 bases not matched to a gene. CDR1 SGHRS and CDR2 YFSETQ come from the germline V gene. This CDR3 region has 14 residues. This CDR3 is CASRAGTSGGTQYF. The CDR3 coding sequence is TGCGCCAGCAGGGCCGGGACTAGCGGCGGTACGCAGTATTTT.

In its sample, this clonotype was seen many times. V usage is TRBV6-1 and J usage is TRBJ2-2; 9 nucleotides line up with TRBD2. Germline-derived CDR1 and CDR2 are MNHNS and SASEGT. The CDR3 spans 15 residues. J gave up 3 bases and V 7 bases, and 6 bases lay outside the gene matches. The CDR3 spells CASTLSGGHTGELFF. The DNA of the CDR3 is TGTGCCAGCACCCTAAGCGGGGGGCACACCGGGGAGCTGTTTTTT.

This clonotype was seen ten or more times. This chain connects TRBV20-1 to TRBJ2-3; D gene unclear. Looked up from germline, CDR1 is DFQATT and CDR2 is SNEGSKA (reference sequence). V lost 4 bases to trimming and J lost 3 bases, with 8 bases between them. This CDR3 has 12 amino acids. Here the CDR3 DNA reads TGCAGTGCTACGGACGTTACAGATACGCAGTATTTT. It encodes CSATDVTDTQYF.

There are many counts of this clonotype. This chain links TRBV12-3 or TRBV12-4 with TRBJ2-7; D gene ambiguous. The CDR3 sequence is 12 residues long. V lost 5 bases to trimming and J lost 2 bases, with 7 bases between them. The CDR3 region has the DNA TGTGCCAGCAGTAAGGAAGCCTACGAGCAGTACTTC. It translates to CASSKEAYEQYF.